The 15 T cell receptor beta chains given below trace back to one sample, sequenced in a study of blood T cell repertoires in COVID-19. TCRdb's copy holds only in-frame clones and misses some; the assay was immunoSEQ multiplex PCR. The sample holds around 55,000 clones, approximately 80% seen once. Sequenced: peripheral blood. These receptors were obtained from a human donor in a cohort sampled during active or convalescent COVID-19.

The V call is TRBV4-1, the J call TRBJ1-6; D is unclear. Germline CDR1 reads MGHRA; CDR2 reads YSYEKL. The CDR3 length is 15 residues. V gave up 1 base and J gave up 2 bases, with 6 bases separating them. The CDR3: CASSQAGAYNSPLHF. The CDR3 DNA reads TGCGCCAGCAGCCAAGCGGGTGCCTATAATTCACCCCTCCACTTT.

The chain carries TRBV18 and TRBJ2-1, with TRBD2 matching over 9 bases. CDR3 size: 14 residues. The V gene's germline CDR1 is KGHSH and CDR2 LQKENI. The V gene end was trimmed by 4 bases and the J gene end by 4 bases; junction bases not matched to a gene: 2. The CDR3 region has the DNA TGTGCCAGCTCACTTGCGGGGGGGTACAATGAGCAGTTCTTC. Its protein is CASSLAGGYNEQFF.

The chain links TRBV7-2 to TRBJ2-2; perhaps TRBD2 as D (6 bases). This CDR3 is built from 17 residues. V lost 7 bases to trimming and J lost 5 bases, with 23 bases between them. In germline, CDR1 is SGHTA, CDR2 FQGNSA. CDR3 protein: CASTSVVGARGTGELFF. CDR3 in DNA: TGTGCCAGCACCTCCGTCGTCGGGGCCCGGGGGACCGGGGAGCTGTTTTTT. The whole variable domain, remainder taken from reference TRBV7-2 and TRBJ2-2, is GAGVSQSPSNKVTEKGKDVELRCDPISGHTALYWYRQSLGQGLEFLIYFQGNSAPDKSGLPSDRFSAERTGGSVSTLTIQRTQQEDSAVYLCASTSVVGARGTGELFFGEGSRLTVL.

V gene TRBV4-2 combines with J gene TRBJ2-2; possibly TRBD2 for D (5 bases). The CDR3 contains 15 residues. The V gene's germline CDR1 is LGHNA and CDR2 YNFKEQ. The V gene lost 1 base and the J gene lost 1 base, with 7 bases spanning the gap. CDR3 DNA sequence: TGTGCCAGCAGCCAAGGAGGAGGGAACACCGGGGAGCTGTTTTTT. Protein sequence: CASSQGGGNTGELFF.

This rearrangement joins TRBV3-1 (or the pseudogene TRBV3-2) to TRBJ2-3, with a possible D match to TRBD2 (6 bases). This CDR3 region has 16 residues. Between the trimmed V and J ends, which lost 4 bases and 4 bases, there was a span of 18 bases. Germline loops: CDR1 LGHDT, CDR2 YNNKEL (reference sequence). The CDR3 protein is CASSLYGSYPADTQYF. CDR3 in DNA: TGTGCCAGCAGCCTTTACGGGAGCTATCCGGCAGATACGCAGTATTTT.

This clone was seen a single time. The chain joins TRBV11-3 to TRBJ1-1; possibly TRBD1 for D (6 bases). CDR3 length: 12 residues. The germline gives CDR1 SGHNT, CDR2 YENEEA. V lost 2 bases to trimming and J lost 9 bases, with 10 bases between them. For the CDR3, the DNA is TGTGCCAGCAGCTTAAGGGGGTCACAAGCTTTCTTT. Its translation: CASSLRGSQAFF.

The table lists this clone with a count of one. The chain has TRBV7-9 and TRBJ2-4, with 7 bases that match TRBD1. The V gene's germline CDR1 is SEHNR and CDR2 FQNEAQ (reference sequence). The CDR3 extends over 15 amino acids. With V trimmed by 4 bases and J by 3 bases, 6 bases remained unmatched. In DNA form, the CDR3 reads TGTGCCAGCAGCTCCCTAGGGGGCAGCAAAAACATTCAGTACTTC. The encoded protein is CASSSLGGSKNIQYF.

The chain has TRBV6-5 and TRBJ1-1; D is ambiguous. Germline V gene sequence: CDR1 MNHEY, CDR2 SVGAGI. Deletions cut 7 bases from V and 0 bases from J, with 12 bases between. The CDR3 totals 14 residues. The CDR3 DNA sequence: TGTGCCAGCAACCACCCTGAGGTGAACACTGAAGCTTTCTTT. Translated, it gives CASNHPEVNTEAFF.

This chain uses TRBV6-5 with TRBJ1-2, with TRBD1 matching over 10 bases. CDR3 length: 14 amino acids. With V trimmed by 6 bases and J by 8 bases, 9 bases remained unmatched. Germline CDR1 and CDR2: MNHEY and SVGAGI. CDR3 amino acids: CASRRDRGQVGYTF. The CDR3 nucleotides read TGTGCCAGCAGGAGAGACAGGGGGCAAGTGGGCTACACCTTC.

The chain uses TRBV12-3 or TRBV12-4 and TRBJ2-7; D is possibly TRBD1 (6 bases). The ends were cut back, 4 bases at V and 7 bases at J, with 11 bases in the middle. The CDR3 covers 12 residues. The CDR3 is CASSYREREQYF. The CDR3 DNA is TGTGCCAGCAGTTACAGGGAGCGGGAGCAGTACTTC.

The chain uses TRBV29-1 and TRBJ2-5, with TRBD1 matching 9 bases. Germline V gene sequence: CDR1 SQVTM, CDR2 ANQGSEA. Trimming took 5 bases from V and 3 from J; bases not matched to a gene: 25. The CDR3 sequence is 20 residues long. The CDR3 sequence is CSVRGVTTTGTGLGKETQYF. The CDR3 DNA reads TGCAGCGTTCGAGGCGTCACAACTACCGGGACAGGGTTGGGGAAAGAGACCCAGTACTTC.

This clone was picked up one time. V and J are TRBV10-3 and TRBJ2-3, with TRBD1 as a possible D gene (6 bases). V lost 8 bases, J lost 3 bases, and 18 bases lay in between. The CDR3 covers 15 residues. CDR1 ENHRY and CDR2 SYGVKD come from the germline V gene. This chain's CDR3 is CAISISGGGTDTQYF. The DNA for the CDR3 is TGTGCCATCTCAATCTCTGGGGGCGGGACAGATACGCAGTATTTT.

V and J are TRBV19 and TRBJ1-2; TRBD1 matches at 9 bases. The trim removed 7 bases at V and 5 bases at J, leaving 8 bases unmatched. The CDR3 is 14 residues long. The germline gives CDR1 LNHDA, CDR2 SQIVND (reference sequence). CDR3 DNA: TGTGCCAGTACTTGGGACAGGGATCGTTATGGCTACACCTTC. Amino acids: CASTWDRDRYGYTF.

This rearrangement joins TRBV7-9 to TRBJ2-3; tentatively, D is TRBD1 (6 bases). CDR1 and CDR2 (germline): SEHNR, FQNEAQ (reference sequence). CDR3 length: 15 amino acids. The germline V and J ends were trimmed by 0 bases and 4 bases, with 11 bases remaining between them. Here the CDR3 reads CASSLAGAASDTQYF. The CDR3 DNA sequence: TGTGCCAGCAGCTTAGCGGGGGCGGCATCAGATACGCAGTATTTT.

V and J are TRBV27 and TRBJ2-7; the match to TRBD1 covers 11 bases. V trimming: 2 bases; J trimming: 0 bases; junction bases outside the gene matches: 0. The germline gives CDR1 MNHEY, CDR2 SMNVEV (reference sequence). This CDR3 has 15 amino acids. The CDR3 DNA reads TGTGCCAGCAGTTTAGGGACAGGGGGCTCCTACGAGCAGTACTTC. This encodes CASSLGTGGSYEQYF.